These 2 T cell receptor beta chains were all obtained from the same sample, sequenced in a study of identical twins. TCRdb recomputed calls from the 5' RACE reads with MiXCR, one row per CDR3 protein. The sample contains a few hundred thousand distinct CDR3 sequences, roughly 9.9% of which appear only once. This sample also appeared in a second study, on yellow fever vaccine responses in identical twins.

Sample: PBMCs. These receptors all stem from a woman aged 18-29 years in good health.

This clonotype was counted a few times. The chain is built from TRBV6-5 and TRBJ2-7; 13 nucleotides align to TRBD2. V gave up 4 bases and J gave up 7 bases; unmatched junction bases: 4. Germline V CDR1 and CDR2: MNHEY, SVGAGI. The length of the CDR3 is 14 residues. The CDR3 DNA follows: TGTGCCAGCAGTTTGACTAGCGGGGGGAAAGAGCAGTACTTC. Protein product: CASSLTSGGKEQYF.

This clonotype was detected many times. The chain couples TRBV12-3 or TRBV12-4 to TRBJ2-1; the D gene is possibly TRBD1 (6 bases). The V and J ends lost 2 bases and 6 bases respectively, with 14 bases between them. This CDR3 contains 15 residues. This CDR3 is CASSLLARGINEQFF. CDR3 nucleotides: TGTGCCAGCAGTTTATTGGCCAGGGGCATCAATGAGCAGTTCTTC.